This paragraph covers one T cell receptor (beta chain) sequence. The data stem from a study of T-cell memory formation after mild COVID-19. One entry per CDR3 protein results from TCRdb running MiXCR on the 5' RACE reads. Of roughly 300,000 distinct CDR3 sequences in the sample, less than 9.5% were seen once. The CDR3 contains 13 residues. V was clipped by 2 bases and J by 6 bases, with 11 bases between them. Sequencing was done on a sample of PBMCs or a T cell subset sorted from them (not recorded which). The rearrangement uses TRBV23-1 and TRBJ2-7; possibly TRBD2 for D (6 bases). TRBV23-1 is designated an ORF whose function remains uncertain. This TCR derives from a young man who had mild COVID-19 (a few samples of this study predate the infection). Cell type and time point are not known. CDR3 sequence reads: CASSQRGSVEQYV. CDR3 DNA: TGCGCCAGCAGTCAACGGGGGTCCGTCGAGCAGTACGTC.